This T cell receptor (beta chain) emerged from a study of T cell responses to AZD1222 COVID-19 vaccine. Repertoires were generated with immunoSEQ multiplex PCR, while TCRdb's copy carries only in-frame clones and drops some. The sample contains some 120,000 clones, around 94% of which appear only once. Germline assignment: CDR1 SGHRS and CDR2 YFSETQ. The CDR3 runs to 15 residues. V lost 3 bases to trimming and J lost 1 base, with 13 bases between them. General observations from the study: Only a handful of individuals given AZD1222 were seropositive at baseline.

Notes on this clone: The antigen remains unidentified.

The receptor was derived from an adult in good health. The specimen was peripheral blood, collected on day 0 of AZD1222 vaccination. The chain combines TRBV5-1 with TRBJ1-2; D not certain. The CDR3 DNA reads TGCGCCAGCAGCTCGTGGTCGTTGGGTAACTATGGCTACACCTTC. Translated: CASSSWSLGNYGYTF.